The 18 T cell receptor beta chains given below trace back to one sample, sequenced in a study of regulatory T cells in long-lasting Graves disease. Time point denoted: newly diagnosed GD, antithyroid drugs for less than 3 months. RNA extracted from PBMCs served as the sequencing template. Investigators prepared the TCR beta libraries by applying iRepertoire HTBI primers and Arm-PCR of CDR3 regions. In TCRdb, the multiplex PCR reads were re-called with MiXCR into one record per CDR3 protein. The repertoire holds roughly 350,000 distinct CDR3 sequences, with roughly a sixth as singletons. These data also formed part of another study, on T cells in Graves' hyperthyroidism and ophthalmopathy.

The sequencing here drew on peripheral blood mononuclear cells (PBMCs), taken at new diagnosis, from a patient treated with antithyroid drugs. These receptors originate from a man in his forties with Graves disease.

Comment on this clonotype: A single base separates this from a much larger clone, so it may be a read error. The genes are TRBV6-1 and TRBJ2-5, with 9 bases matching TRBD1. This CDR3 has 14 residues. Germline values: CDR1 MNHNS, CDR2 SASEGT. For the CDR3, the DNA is TGTGCCAGCAGTCCCACGCGACAGGGGGAGCCCCAGTGCTTC. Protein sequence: CASSPTRQGEPQCF.

The CDR3 spells CAWGRYGETQYF. The CDR3 region has the DNA TGTGCCTGGGGACGGTATGGGGAGACCCAGTACTTC. The V call is TRBV30, the J call TRBJ2-5; no clear D. The V end lost 5 bases, the J end lost 5 bases, and 12 bases lay between the germline ends. CDR3 length equals 12 residues. Germline V gene data show CDR1 as GTSNPN and CDR2 as SVGIG (reference sequence).

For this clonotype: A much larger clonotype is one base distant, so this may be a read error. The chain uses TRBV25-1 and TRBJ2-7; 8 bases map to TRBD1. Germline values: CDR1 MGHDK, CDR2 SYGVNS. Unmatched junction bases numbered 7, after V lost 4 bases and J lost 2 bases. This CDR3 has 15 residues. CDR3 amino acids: CASSVPETGAYEQYF. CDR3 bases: TGTGCCAGCAGTGTTCCCGAGACAGGGGCCTACGAGCAGTACTTC.

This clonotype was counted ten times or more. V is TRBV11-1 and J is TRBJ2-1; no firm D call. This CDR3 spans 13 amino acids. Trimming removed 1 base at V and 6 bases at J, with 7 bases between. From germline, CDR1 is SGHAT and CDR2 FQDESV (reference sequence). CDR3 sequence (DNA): TGTGCCAGCAGCTTAGGACTCCCCAATGAGCAGTTCTTC. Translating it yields CASSLGLPNEQFF.

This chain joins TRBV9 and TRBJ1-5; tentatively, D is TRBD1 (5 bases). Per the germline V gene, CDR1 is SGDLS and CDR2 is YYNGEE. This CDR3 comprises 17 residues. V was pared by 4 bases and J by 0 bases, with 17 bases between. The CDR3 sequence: CASSPGDGEYSNQPQHF. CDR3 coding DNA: TGTGCCAGCAGCCCTGGGGACGGTGAGTATAGCAATCAGCCCCAGCATTTT.

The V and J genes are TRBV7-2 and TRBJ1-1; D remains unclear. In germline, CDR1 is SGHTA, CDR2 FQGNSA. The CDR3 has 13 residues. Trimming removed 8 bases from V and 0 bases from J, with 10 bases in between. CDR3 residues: CASSATLNTEAFF. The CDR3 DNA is TGTGCCAGCTCCGCAACCTTGAACACTGAAGCTTTCTTT.

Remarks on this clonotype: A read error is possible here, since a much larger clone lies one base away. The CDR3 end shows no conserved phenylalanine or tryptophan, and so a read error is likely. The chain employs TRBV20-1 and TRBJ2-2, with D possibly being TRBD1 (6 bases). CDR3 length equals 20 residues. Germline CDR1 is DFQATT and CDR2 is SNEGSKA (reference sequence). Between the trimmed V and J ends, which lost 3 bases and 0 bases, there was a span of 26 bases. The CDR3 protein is CSARPLDRLSPSTNTGELFL. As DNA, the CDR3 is TGCAGTGCTAGGCCACTGGACAGATTATCCCCATCGACGAACACCGGGGAGCTGTTTCTT.

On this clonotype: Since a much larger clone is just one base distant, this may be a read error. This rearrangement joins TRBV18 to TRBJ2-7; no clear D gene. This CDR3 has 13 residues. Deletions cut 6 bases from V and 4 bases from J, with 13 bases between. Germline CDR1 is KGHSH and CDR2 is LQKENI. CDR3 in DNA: TGTGCCAGCTCGCAGCCACCCTTTTACGAGCAGTACTTC. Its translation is CASSQPPFYEQYF.

The CDR3 DNA follows: TGTGCCACCGGACAGAACACAGATACGCAGTATTTT. The encoded protein is CATGQNTDTQYF. The genes are TRBV6-2 or TRBV6-3 and TRBJ2-3; TRBD1 might be the D (6 bases). CDR1 MNHEY and CDR2 SVGEGT come from the germline V gene. This CDR3 spans 12 amino acids. V dropped 10 bases and J dropped 2 bases, with 10 bases sitting between them.

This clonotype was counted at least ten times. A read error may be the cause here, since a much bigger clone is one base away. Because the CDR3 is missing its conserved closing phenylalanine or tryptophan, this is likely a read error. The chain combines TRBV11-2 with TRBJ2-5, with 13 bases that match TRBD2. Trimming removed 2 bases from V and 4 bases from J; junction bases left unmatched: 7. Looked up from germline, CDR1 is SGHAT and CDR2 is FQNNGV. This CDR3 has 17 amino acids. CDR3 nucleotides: TGTGCCAGCAGCTTAACATGGGGGACTAGCGGGGTAGAGACCCAGTACCTC. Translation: CASSLTWGTSGVETQYL.

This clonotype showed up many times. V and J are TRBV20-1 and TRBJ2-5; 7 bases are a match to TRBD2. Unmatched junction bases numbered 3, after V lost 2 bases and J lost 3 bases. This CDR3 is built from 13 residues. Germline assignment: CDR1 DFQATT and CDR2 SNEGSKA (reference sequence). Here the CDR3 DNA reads TGCAGTGCTAGACAGCGGGGCAAAGAGACCCAGTACTTC. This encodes CSARQRGKETQYF.

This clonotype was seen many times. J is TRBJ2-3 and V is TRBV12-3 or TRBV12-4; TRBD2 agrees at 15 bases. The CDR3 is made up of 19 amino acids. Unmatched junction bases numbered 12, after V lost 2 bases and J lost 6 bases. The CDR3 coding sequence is TGTGCCAGCAGTTTACCCCCTTTAAGGACTAGCGGGGGGGCGGATACGCAGTATTTT. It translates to CASSLPPLRTSGGADTQYF.

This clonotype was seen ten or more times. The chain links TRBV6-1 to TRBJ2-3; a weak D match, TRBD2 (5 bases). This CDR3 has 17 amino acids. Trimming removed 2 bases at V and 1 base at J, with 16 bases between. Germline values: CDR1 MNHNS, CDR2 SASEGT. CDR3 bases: TGTGCCAGCAGTGAACCATTGGGGAGTTCCCGCACAGATACGCAGTATTTT. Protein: CASSEPLGSSRTDTQYF.

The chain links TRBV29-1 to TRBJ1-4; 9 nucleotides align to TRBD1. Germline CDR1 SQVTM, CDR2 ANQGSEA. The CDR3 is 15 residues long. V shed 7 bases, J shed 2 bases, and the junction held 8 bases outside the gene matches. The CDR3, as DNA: TGCAGCGCTAGGACAGGGGACCGTACTAATGAAAAACTGTTTTTT. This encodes CSARTGDRTNEKLFF.

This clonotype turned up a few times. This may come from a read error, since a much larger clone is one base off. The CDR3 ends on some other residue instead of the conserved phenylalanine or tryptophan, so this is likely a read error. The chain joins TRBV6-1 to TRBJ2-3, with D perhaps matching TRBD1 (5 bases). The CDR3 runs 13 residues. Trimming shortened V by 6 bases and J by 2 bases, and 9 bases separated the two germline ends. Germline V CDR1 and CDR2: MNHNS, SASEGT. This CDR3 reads CASRDRITDTQYS. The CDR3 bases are TGTGCCAGCAGAGACAGAATCACAGATACGCAGTATTCT.

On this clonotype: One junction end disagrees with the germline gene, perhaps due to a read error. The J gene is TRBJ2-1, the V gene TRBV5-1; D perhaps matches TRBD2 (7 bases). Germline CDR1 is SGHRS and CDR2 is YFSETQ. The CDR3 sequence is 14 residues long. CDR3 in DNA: TGCGCCAGCAGCTTGTCGGGGGGCTACAGTGAGCAGTTCTTC. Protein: CASSLSGGYSEQFF.

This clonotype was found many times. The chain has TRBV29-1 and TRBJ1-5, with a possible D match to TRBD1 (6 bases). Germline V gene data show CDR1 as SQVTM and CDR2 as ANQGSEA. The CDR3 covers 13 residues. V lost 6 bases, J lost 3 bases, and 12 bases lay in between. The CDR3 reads CSVKQGFNQPQHF. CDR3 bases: TGCAGCGTGAAACAGGGATTCAATCAGCCCCAGCATTTT.

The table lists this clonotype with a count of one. This chain's CDR3 is CASSLRRGGKQYF. In DNA, the CDR3 is TGTGCCAGCAGCTTACGGCGGGGGGGCAAGCAGTACTTC. This chain connects TRBV11-2 to TRBJ2-7, with 9 positions matching TRBD2. The J segment lost 8 bases and the V segment lost 2 bases, leaving 4 bases of the junction unmatched. Germline CDR1 and CDR2: SGHAT and FQNNGV. This CDR3 contains 13 residues. The full variable domain, its missing parts supplied by reference TRBV11-2 and TRBJ2-7, is EAGVAQSPRYKIIEKRQSVAFWCNPISGHATLYWYQQILGQGPKLLIQFQNNGVVDDSQLPKDRFSAERLKGVDSTLKIQPAKLEDSAVYLCASSLRRGGKQYFGPGTRLTVT.